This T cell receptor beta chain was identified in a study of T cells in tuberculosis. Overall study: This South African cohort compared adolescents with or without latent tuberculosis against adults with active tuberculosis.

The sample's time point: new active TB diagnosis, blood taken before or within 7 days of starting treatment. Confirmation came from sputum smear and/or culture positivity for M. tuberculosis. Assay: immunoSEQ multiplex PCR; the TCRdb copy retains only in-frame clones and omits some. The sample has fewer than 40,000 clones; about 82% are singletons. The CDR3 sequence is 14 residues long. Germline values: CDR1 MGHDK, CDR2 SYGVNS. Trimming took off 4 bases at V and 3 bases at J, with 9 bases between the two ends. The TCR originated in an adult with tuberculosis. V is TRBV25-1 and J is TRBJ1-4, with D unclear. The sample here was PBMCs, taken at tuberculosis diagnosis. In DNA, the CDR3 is TGTGCCAGCAGTGGTTATACGGCTAATGAAAAACTGTTTTTT. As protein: CASSGYTANEKLFF.